This T cell receptor (beta chain) was captured in a study of shared clonotypes between healthy human individuals (TCRdb year 2020). Turning to the overall study: A couple of women and a few men aged 18 to 49 years were included in the cohort. To increase sequencing depth and limit assay-specific biases, TCR repertoire library preparation and sequencing were carried out by different laboratories using diverse techniques. The study deeply sequenced blood TCR repertoires of five healthy adults to estimate repertoire size and the extent of clonotype sharing between individuals. Each donor's leukapheresis produced roughly between roughly 0.9 and 9 billion PBMCs. For each donor, three plates each were used for CD4 naive and CD4 memory, two plates were used for CD8 naive, and one plate was used for CD8 memory.

Using the deep immunoSEQ assay, multiplex PCR amplified TCR CDR3 regions from genomic DNA. Extracted genomic DNA from each cell subset was spread evenly across all wells of several immunoSEQ 96-well plates, with each plate serving as a replicate. For sorted subsets, roughly 200 ng of genomic DNA, equivalent to some 33,000 T cell genomes, went into each replicate PCR. The purified libraries were quantified using a Qubit 3.0 fluorometer, sized with a Bioanalyzer 2100, and then quantified again using the KAPA Library Quantification kit. Every immunoSEQ 96-well plate was sequenced on a dedicated single-read 150-cycle Illumina NextSeq 550 flow cell. For the original study's pipeline: The immunoSEQ output contained only junctional sequences without quality scores, so filtering could not match that applied to full-length reads. To assign V/J genes and CDR3, sequences were annotated against IMGT germline references using PyIR, a Python wrapper for IgBLAST v1.9. Any read was removed if the V/J assignment was weak (E-value above 1e-6), the CDR3 was missing, or the read contained stop codons, out-of-frame junctions, or ambiguous translated residues. A V3J clonotype was defined by an identical inferred V gene, J gene, and CDR3 amino acid sequence. Percentage overlap between repertoires was computed as shared unique clonotypes divided by the size of the smaller repertoire. RTK rarefaction, the Chao1 estimator, and Recon v2.1 estimates of unobserved clonotypes were used to assess repertoire richness. OLGA was used to compute generation probabilities for all TCRbeta clonotypes that the gDNA method yielded from four donors. TCRdb carries this immuneACCESS record with in-frame sequences only. Its versions omit some clonotypes, under half of them owing to an unresolved V gene in the studies checked, with the rest unexplained. For V, J and clone size, that table is used; D and trimming come from the DNA. This sample is represented by 660,000 or so clones; about 95% of them were singletons. The ten largest clones capture roughly 0.12% of the sample.

General conclusions and limits of the study: Incomplete sequencing was indicated by rarefaction of sorted-subset datasets, despite the large sequencing depth. Based on pairwise subsampling, the degree of clonotype sharing among donors was expected to be affected by sequencing depth. The small number of donors limited the genetic and exposure-history diversity represented. Compared with non-shared clonotypes, clonotypes shared by all four sorted-subset donors had higher generation probabilities. Only blood was sampled, and tissue TCR repertoires likely differ from those in blood. About 5% of naive CD4, roughly 3.5% of naive CD8, 2.3% of memory CD4, and about 0.4% of memory CD8 clonotypes were shared across several donors. Naive subsets generally had larger estimated clonotype richness than memory subsets.

For the CD8 naive samples, CD45RO-negative cells were positively selected for CCR7, yielding a CD45RA+CCR7+ population from which TemRA cells were excluded. The donors were healthy, HIV-negative adults with no recently reported acute infections or vaccinations. Every donor was a Caucasian adult living in Nashville, Tennessee, USA. After blood collection by leukapheresis, PBMCs were isolated using Ficoll-Histopaque density gradient centrifugation and then cryopreserved in the vapor phase of liquid nitrogen. Purity and quantity of every magnetically sorted T cell population were checked by analytical flow cytometry. Each sorted fraction had its genomic DNA isolated and then quantified by UV absorbance on a Nanodrop 2000c. This clone was observed once. Its cognate antigen has yet to be identified. The sample holds no much larger clone one base away, and base qualities are not on file. The CDR3 contains 16 residues, cysteine and phenylalanine counted. Solely the CDR3 DNA is kept, with 48 bases framed from the first base. Via the germline V gene, CDR1 is MDHEN and CDR2 SYDVKM. V lost 5 bases and J lost 3 bases, and the count of bases not matched to a germline gene is 7.

This clonotype originated in a woman under 40 in good health. Recombination linked TRBV28 to TRBJ2-3; the junction holds 11 bases that match TRBD1. Material for sequencing was naive CD8+ T cells sorted from blood. This specimen's cell subset or site label, per the study, means: CD45RA+CCR7+. The DNA reads as follows: TGTGCCAGCAGTCCCGGGACAGGGGGTGTGACAGATACGCAGTATTTT. Its product reads: CASSPGTGGVTDTQYF.